Listed below are T cell receptor beta chains from one sample, sequenced in a study of T cells in Graves' hyperthyroidism and ophthalmopathy. TCRdb reprocessed the multiplex PCR reads via MiXCR and lists one record per CDR3 protein. The table records 620,000 or so distinct CDR3 sequences, around 13% of them present only once. The material sequenced was blood. These TCRs come from a woman between 50 and 59 years old with Graves' ophthalmopathy. Each CDR3 is given with its conserved first and last residue. D genes are given only for firm matches. Clone size is shown for a subset of rows, as once, few, many or a class of expanded clone.

V gene,D gene,clone size,J gene,CDR3 protein,CDR3 DNA
TRBV13,TRBD2,many,TRBJ2-7,CASSIRGGVTTSYEQYF,TGTGCCAGCAGCATTCGGGGGGGGGTCACCACCTCCTACGAGCAGTACTTC
TRBV28,TRBD2,many,TRBJ2-2,CASRTPSPGTSGRRELFF,TGTGCCAGCAGAACGCCGAGCCCCGGGACTAGCGGGAGGCGGGAGCTGTTTTTT
TRBV4-2,-,-,TRBJ2-7,CASSQGVTQTRREQYF,TGTGCCAGCAGCCAAGGTGTGACACAAACGAGGAGGGAGCAGTACTTC
TRBV11-2,TRBD2,-,TRBJ2-1,CASSGGTNGFGDEQFF,TGTGCCAGCAGCGGGGGGACTAACGGGTTCGGGGATGAGCAGTTCTTC
TRBV10-2,-,few,TRBJ2-7,CASSEIGGTYEQYF,TGCGCCAGCAGTGAGATAGGGGGAACCTACGAGCAGTACTTC
TRBV9,TRBD1,few,TRBJ1-3,CASSVEGTGVSGNTIYF,TGTGCCAGCAGCGTAGAGGGGACAGGGGTCTCTGGAAACACCATATATTTT
TRBV20-1,-,few,TRBJ1-4,CSASRRGGTNEKLFF,TGCAGTGCCAGCCGACGGGGAGGAACTAATGAAAAACTGTTTTTT
TRBV18,-,-,TRBJ2-7,CASSPMGVSTYEQYF,TGTGCCAGCTCACCAATGGGGGTTTCCACCTACGAGCAGTACTTC
TRBV7-9,-,-,TRBJ1-3,CASSFGSGVAGNTIYF,TGTGCCAGCAGCTTTGGATCGGGGGTAGCTGGAAACACCATATATTTT
TRBV4-1,-,few,TRBJ1-2,CASSQVSRGGGYTF,TGCGCCAGCAGCCAAGTATCTCGTGGGGGAGGCTACACCTTC
TRBV27,TRBD1,many,TRBJ2-2,CASSPGTGATGELFF,TGTGCCAGCAGCCCCGGGACAGGGGCGACCGGGGAGCTGTTTTTT